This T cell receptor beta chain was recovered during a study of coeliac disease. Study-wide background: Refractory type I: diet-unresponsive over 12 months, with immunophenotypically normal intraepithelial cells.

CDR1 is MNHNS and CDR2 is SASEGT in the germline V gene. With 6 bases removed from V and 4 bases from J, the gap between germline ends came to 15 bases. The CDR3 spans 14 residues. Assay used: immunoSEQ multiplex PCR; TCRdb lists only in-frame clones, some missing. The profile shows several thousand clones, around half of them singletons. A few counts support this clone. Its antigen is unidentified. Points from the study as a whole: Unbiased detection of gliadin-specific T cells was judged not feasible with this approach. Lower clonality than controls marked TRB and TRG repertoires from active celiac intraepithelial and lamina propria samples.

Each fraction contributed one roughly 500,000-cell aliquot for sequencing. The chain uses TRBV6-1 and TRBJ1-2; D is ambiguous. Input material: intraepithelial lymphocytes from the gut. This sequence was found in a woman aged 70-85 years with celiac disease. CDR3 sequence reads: CASRPGGSLYGYTF. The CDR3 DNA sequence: TGTGCCAGCAGACCCGGAGGTTCCCTCTATGGCTACACCTTC.